One and the same sample provided the 16 T cell receptor beta chains below, sequenced in a study of blood T cell repertoires in COVID-19 (dated by TCRdb to the early 2020s). Libraries were prepared through the immunoSEQ multiplex PCR assay. The source is immuneACCESS, and TCRdb retained only in-frame sequences with V and J called. Part of the clones is not carried over; for the studies checked, unresolved V genes explain less than half of this, and the remainder is unexplained. The sample table records roughly 49,000 clones; about 63% of these occur just once. Of the sample, roughly 10% falls within the top ten clones. The sequenced sample consisted of peripheral blood. The receptors come from a woman between 70 and 85 years old with acute or convalescent COVID-19.

The V and J genes are TRBV28 and TRBJ1-6, with D hard to call. There are 13 residues in the CDR3. V was pared by 6 bases and J by 3 bases, with 6 bases between. Germline loops: CDR1 MDHEN, CDR2 SYDVKM. The CDR3 reads CASRGNYNSPLHF. CDR3 sequence (DNA): TGTGCCAGCAGGGGCAACTATAATTCACCCCTCCACTTT.

The chain joins TRBV10-2 to TRBJ2-1; 13 positions agree with TRBD2. The CDR3 spans 16 residues. Germline lookup yields CDR1 WSHSY and CDR2 SAAADI. Losses at the gene ends were 3 bases for V and 8 bases for J; bases not matched to a gene: 7. In DNA, the CDR3 is TGCGCCAGCAGTGAAAAACTAGCGGGGGGGAAGGATGAGCAGTTCTTC. It yields the protein CASSEKLAGGKDEQFF.

CDR3 in amino acids: CATRGVADEAFF. Here the CDR3 DNA reads TGTGCCACCAGGGGAGTAGCTGATGAAGCTTTCTTT. The chain recombines TRBV24-1 with TRBJ1-1; D gene uncertain. The CDR3 has 12 amino acids. The V and J ends lost 7 bases and 7 bases respectively, with 12 bases between them. The germline CDR1 and CDR2 sequences are KGHDR and SFDVKD.

The chain links TRBV15 to TRBJ1-5; D may be TRBD1 (6 bases). CDR1 LNHNV and CDR2 YYDKDF come from the germline V gene (reference sequence). The CDR3 sequence is 15 residues long. Trimming shortened V by 0 bases and J by 6 bases, and 12 bases separated the two germline ends. CDR3 region: CATSRETGGAQPQHF. The DNA of the CDR3 is TGTGCCACCAGCAGAGAGACCGGGGGGGCTCAGCCCCAGCATTTT.

The chain joins TRBV3-1 (or the pseudogene TRBV3-2) to TRBJ2-1, with TRBD1 as a possible D gene (5 bases). Trimming removed 4 bases from V and 7 bases from J, with 17 bases in between. The CDR3 has 15 amino acids. Looked up from germline, CDR1 is LGHDT and CDR2 is YNNKEL (reference sequence). The CDR3 sequence: CASSPERAGKNEQFF. The CDR3, as DNA: TGTGCCAGCAGCCCCGAACGGGCAGGGAAGAATGAGCAGTTCTTC.

This clone showed up many times. The V and J genes are TRBV27 and TRBJ2-2; the D is unclear. Germline CDR1 reads MNHEY; CDR2 reads SMNVEV (reference sequence). The CDR3 covers 14 residues. The V end was cut by 5 bases, the J end by 3 bases, with 10 bases between. CDR3: CASSPPPHTGELFF. CDR3 coding DNA: TGTGCCAGCAGTCCCCCCCCTCACACCGGGGAGCTGTTTTTT.

This clone was recorded once. The J gene is TRBJ2-5, the V gene TRBV5-1, with TRBD1 identical over 8 bases. Germline CDR1 SGHRS, CDR2 YFSETQ. The V and J ends lost 4 bases and 5 bases, in that order; junction bases with no gene match: 7. This CDR3 contains 14 residues. As DNA, the CDR3 is TGCGCCAGCAGCCCAGGACACAGGGGGGAGACCCAGTACTTC. It yields the protein CASSPGHRGETQYF. Combining the CDR3 with reference TRBV5-1 and TRBJ2-5 gives the whole variable domain KAGVTQTPRYLIKTRGQQVTLSCSPISGHRSVSWYQQTPGQGLQFLFEYFSETQRNKGNFPGRFSGRQFSNSRSEMNVSTLELGDSALYLCASSPGHRGETQYFGPGTRLLVL.

The J gene is TRBJ1-1, the V gene TRBV7-3, with TRBD1 as a possible D gene (6 bases). CDR1 and CDR2 (germline): SGHTA, FQGTGA. Trimming stripped 5 bases from V and 1 base from J, with 8 bases between. This CDR3 is 13 amino acids long. CDR3 in amino acids: CASSEQGNTEAFF. CDR3 coding DNA: TGTGCCAGCAGCGAACAGGGGAACACTGAAGCTTTCTTT.

This chain connects TRBV7-9 to TRBJ2-7, with 9 bases identical to TRBD2. Germline V gene sequence: CDR1 SEHNR, CDR2 FQNEAQ (reference sequence). The ends lost 4 bases at V and 1 base at J; junction bases unmatched: 5. This CDR3 spans 15 amino acids. CDR3 in amino acids: CASSSLLAGSYEQYF. CDR3 DNA sequence: TGTGCCAGCAGCTCACTTCTAGCGGGGTCCTACGAGCAGTACTTC. The entire variable domain, with the rest obtained from reference TRBV7-9 and TRBJ2-7, is as follows: DTGVSQNPRHKITKRGQNVTFRCDPISEHNRLYWYRQTLGQGPEFLTYFQNEAQLEKSRLLSDRFSAERPKGSFSTLEIQRTEQGDSAMYLCASSSLLAGSYEQYFGPGTRLTVT.

The chain carries TRBV7-3 and TRBJ2-1, with TRBD2 matching 7 bases. V lost 5 bases, J lost 5 bases, and 6 bases stayed unmatched. CDR1 and CDR2 (germline): SGHTA, FQGTGA. CDR3 length: 14 amino acids. The CDR3 bases are TGTGCCAGCAGCAGATCTAGCGGAAACAATGAGCAGTTCTTC. Its protein is CASSRSSGNNEQFF.

This clone turned up a few times. The V and J genes are TRBV5-1 and TRBJ2-1; TRBD2 matches 7 bases. This CDR3 is built from 14 residues. Germline V CDR1 and CDR2: SGHRS, YFSETQ. V lost 4 bases and J lost 4; bases outside the gene matches: 5. The CDR3 DNA reads as TGCGCCAGCAGCACGGGACTAATATACAATGAGCAGTTCTTC. It translates to CASSTGLIYNEQFF.

This clone has only a few counts. CDR3 nucleotides: TGTGCCAGCAGCGTAGAATCCGGAGGCCTAGGAAATGAGCAGTTCTTC. As protein: CASSVESGGLGNEQFF. V gene TRBV9 combines with J gene TRBJ2-1, with D possibly TRBD2 on 5 matching bases. V was cut by 0 bases and J by 7 bases, with 17 bases left in between. Germline lookup yields CDR1 SGDLS and CDR2 YYNGEE. The CDR3 contains 16 residues.

The V call is TRBV5-1, the J call TRBJ2-7, with 10 positions matching TRBD1. V was pared by 0 bases and J by 6 bases, with 6 bases of the junction left unmatched. Per germline, CDR1 SGHRS and CDR2 YFSETQ. The CDR3 runs 15 residues. This chain's CDR3 is CASSLGQGAAGEQYF. Written as DNA, the CDR3 is TGCGCCAGCAGCTTGGGACAGGGGGCGGCTGGCGAGCAGTACTTC. Together with reference TRBV5-1 and TRBJ2-7, the CDR3 gives the full variable domain: KAGVTQTPRYLIKTRGQQVTLSCSPISGHRSVSWYQQTPGQGLQFLFEYFSETQRNKGNFPGRFSGRQFSNSRSEMNVSTLELGDSALYLCASSLGQGAAGEQYFGPGTRLTVT.

V usage is TRBV7-9 and J usage is TRBJ1-5, with unresolved D. Trimming took off 4 bases at V and 5 bases at J, with 18 bases between the two ends. Per the germline V gene, CDR1 is SEHNR and CDR2 is FQNEAQ (reference sequence). The CDR3 has 16 amino acids. This chain's CDR3 is CASSSNDGEWDQPQHF. The CDR3 region has the DNA TGTGCCAGCAGCTCGAATGACGGGGAATGGGATCAGCCCCAGCATTTT.

The chain is built from TRBV28 and TRBJ1-4; 11 nucleotides line up with TRBD1. V lost 4 bases and J lost 8; bases outside the gene matches: 6. The CDR3 is 15 residues long. Germline CDR1 MDHEN, CDR2 SYDVKM. The CDR3 protein is CASSSEDRGREKLFF. The CDR3, as DNA: TGTGCCAGCAGTTCCGAGGACAGGGGGCGGGAAAAACTGTTTTTT.

CDR3 nucleotides: TGTGCCAGCAGTGTTCATTCCGGACTAGCGGGGGGACTCACAGATACGCAGTATTTT. It yields the protein CASSVHSGLAGGLTDTQYF. V and J are TRBV2 and TRBJ2-3; 14 bases agree with TRBD2. The CDR3 is made up of 19 amino acids. Germline-derived CDR1 and CDR2 are SNHLY and FYNNEI. The V gene end was trimmed by 4 bases and the J gene end by 2 bases; junction bases not matched to a gene: 11.